This T cell receptor beta chain was sequenced for a study of graft-versus-host responses after intestinal transplantation. At the level of the study: Every recipient had anti-thymocyte globulin induction and two to three years of tacrolimus plus steroids. Findings and limits, study-wide: Recipient-marrow GvH clones were detected, some having first appeared in ileum or blood. GvH clone levels peaked in circulation, and this peak was associated with early post-transplant HvG declines. High graft-versus-host to host-versus-graft clonal ratios were seen in allografts of patients with graft-donor T cell macrochimerism.

Measured with immunoSEQ multiplex PCR; TCRdb has only the in-frame clones, and not every one. The table lists around 90,000 clones, about 93% of them singletons. Comment on this clone: Its antigen is unidentified.

Looked up from germline, CDR1 is MNHEY and CDR2 is SMNVEV (reference sequence). This CDR3 contains 13 residues. The ends were cut back, 2 bases at V and 7 bases at J, with 6 bases in the middle. The V gene is TRBV27, the J gene TRBJ1-6; tentatively, D is TRBD1 (5 bases). This sequence was found in a human donor who received an intestinal transplant. The sequencing here drew on unstimulated CD8+ T cells sorted from spleen or lymph node cells, taken before intestinal transplant. CDR3 coding DNA: TGTGCCAGCAGTTTAGGGGCAAATTCACCCCTCCACTTT. It translates to CASSLGANSPLHF.